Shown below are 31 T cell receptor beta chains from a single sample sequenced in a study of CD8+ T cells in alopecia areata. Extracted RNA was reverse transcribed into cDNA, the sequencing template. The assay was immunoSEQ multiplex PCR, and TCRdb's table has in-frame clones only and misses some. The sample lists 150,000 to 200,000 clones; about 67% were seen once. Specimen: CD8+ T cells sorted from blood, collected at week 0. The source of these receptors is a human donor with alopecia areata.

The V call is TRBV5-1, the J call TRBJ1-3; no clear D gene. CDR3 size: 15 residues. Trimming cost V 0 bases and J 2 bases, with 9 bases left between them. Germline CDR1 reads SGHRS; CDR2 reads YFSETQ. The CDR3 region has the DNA TGCGCCAGCAGCTTGGCCCTTGCAGCTGGAAACACCATATATTTT. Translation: CASSLALAAGNTIYF.

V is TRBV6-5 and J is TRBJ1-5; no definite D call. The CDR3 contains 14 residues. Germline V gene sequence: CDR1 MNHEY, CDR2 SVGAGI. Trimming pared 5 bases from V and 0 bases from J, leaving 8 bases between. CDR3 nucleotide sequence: TGTGCCAGCAGTCTTACCTATAGCAATCAGCCCCAGCATTTT. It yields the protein CASSLTYSNQPQHF.

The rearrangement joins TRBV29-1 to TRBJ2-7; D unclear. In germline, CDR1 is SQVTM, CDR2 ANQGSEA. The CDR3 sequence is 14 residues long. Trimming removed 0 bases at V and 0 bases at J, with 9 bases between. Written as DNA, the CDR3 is TGCAGCGTTGAAGACAGAACGTCCTCCTACGAGCAGTACTTC. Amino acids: CSVEDRTSSYEQYF.

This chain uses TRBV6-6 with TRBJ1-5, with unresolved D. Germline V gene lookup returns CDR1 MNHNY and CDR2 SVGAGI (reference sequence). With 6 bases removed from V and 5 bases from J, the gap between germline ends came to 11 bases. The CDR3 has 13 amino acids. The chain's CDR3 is CASSIEGYQPQHF. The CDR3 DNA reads TGTGCCAGCAGCATTGAGGGCTATCAGCCCCAGCATTTT.

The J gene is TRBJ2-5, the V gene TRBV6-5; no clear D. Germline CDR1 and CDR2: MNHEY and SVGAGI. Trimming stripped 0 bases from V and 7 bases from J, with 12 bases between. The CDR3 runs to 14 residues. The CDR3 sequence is CASSYSSGGGTQYF. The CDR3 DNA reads TGTGCCAGCAGTTACTCGAGTGGCGGCGGGACCCAGTACTTC.

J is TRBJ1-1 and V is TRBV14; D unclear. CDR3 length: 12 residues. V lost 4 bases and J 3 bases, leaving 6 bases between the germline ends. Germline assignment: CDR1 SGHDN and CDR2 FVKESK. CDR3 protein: CASSLADTEAFF. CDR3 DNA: TGTGCCAGCAGCCTAGCGGACACTGAAGCTTTCTTT.

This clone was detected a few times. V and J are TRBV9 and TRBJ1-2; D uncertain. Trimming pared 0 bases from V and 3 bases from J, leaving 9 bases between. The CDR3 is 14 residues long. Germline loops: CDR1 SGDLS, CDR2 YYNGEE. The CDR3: CASSVEGVDYGYTF. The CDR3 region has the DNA TGTGCCAGCAGCGTAGAGGGAGTGGACTATGGCTACACCTTC.

CDR3 DNA sequence: TGTGCCAGCAGCCTGGACAGCGAGACCTATTACTCTGGGGCCAACGTCCTGACTTTC. Translating gives CASSLDSETYYSGANVLTF. The genes are TRBV7-9 and TRBJ2-6, with a tentative D call TRBD1 (6 bases). The length of the CDR3 is 19 residues. Germline V CDR1 and CDR2: SEHNR, FQNEAQ (reference sequence). V lost 5 bases and J lost 0, with 20 bases in between. The full variable domain, rest sourced from reference TRBV7-9 and TRBJ2-6, is DTGVSQNPRHKITKRGQNVTFRCDPISEHNRLYWYRQTLGQGPEFLTYFQNEAQLEKSRLLSDRFSAERPKGSFSTLEIQRTEQGDSAMYLCASSLDSETYYSGANVLTFGAGSRLTVL.

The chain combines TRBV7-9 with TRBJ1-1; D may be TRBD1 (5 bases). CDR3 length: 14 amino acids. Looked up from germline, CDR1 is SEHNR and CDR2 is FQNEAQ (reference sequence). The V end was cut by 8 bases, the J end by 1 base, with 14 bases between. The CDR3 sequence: CASPVGASNTEAFF. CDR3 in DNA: TGTGCCAGCCCCGTTGGGGCCTCGAACACTGAAGCTTTCTTT.

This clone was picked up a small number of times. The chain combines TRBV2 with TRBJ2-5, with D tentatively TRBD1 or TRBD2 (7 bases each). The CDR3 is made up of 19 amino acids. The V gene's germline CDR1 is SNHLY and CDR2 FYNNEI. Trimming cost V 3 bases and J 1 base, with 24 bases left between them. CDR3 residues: CASSDSGSGAGGRQETQYF. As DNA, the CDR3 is TGTGCCAGCAGTGATTCGGGGAGCGGGGCAGGGGGTCGCCAAGAGACCCAGTACTTC.

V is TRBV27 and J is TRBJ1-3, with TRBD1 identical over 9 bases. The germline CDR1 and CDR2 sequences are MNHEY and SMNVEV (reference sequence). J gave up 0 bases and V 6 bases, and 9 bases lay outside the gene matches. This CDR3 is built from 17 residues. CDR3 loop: CASRPGQGALSGNTIYF. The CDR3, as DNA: TGTGCCAGCAGACCGGGACAGGGAGCTCTCTCTGGAAACACCATATATTTT.

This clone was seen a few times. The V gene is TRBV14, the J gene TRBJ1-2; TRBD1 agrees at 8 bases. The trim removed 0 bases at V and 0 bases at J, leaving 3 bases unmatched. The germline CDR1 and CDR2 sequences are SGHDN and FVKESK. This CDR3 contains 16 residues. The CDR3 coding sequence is TGTGCCAGCAGCCAAGAGTCGACAGGGGCTAACTATGGCTACACCTTC. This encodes CASSQESTGANYGYTF. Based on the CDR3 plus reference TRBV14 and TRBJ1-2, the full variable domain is EAGVTQFPSHSVIEKGQTVTLRCDPISGHDNLYWYRRVMGKEIKFLLHFVKESKQDESGMPNNRFLAERTGGTYSTLKVQPAELEDSGVYFCASSQESTGANYGYTFGSGTRLTVV.

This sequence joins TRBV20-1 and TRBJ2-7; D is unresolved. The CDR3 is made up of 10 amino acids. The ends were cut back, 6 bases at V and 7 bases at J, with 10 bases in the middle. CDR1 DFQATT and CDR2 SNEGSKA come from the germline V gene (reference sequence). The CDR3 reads CSARMGEQYF. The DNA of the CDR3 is TGCAGTGCCAGGATGGGAGAGCAGTACTTC.

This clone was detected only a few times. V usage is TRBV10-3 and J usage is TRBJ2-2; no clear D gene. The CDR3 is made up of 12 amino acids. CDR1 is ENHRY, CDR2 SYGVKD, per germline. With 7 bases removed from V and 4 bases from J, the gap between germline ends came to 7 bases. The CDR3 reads CAITETTGELFF. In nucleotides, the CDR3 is TGTGCCATCACCGAGACCACCGGGGAGCTGTTTTTT.

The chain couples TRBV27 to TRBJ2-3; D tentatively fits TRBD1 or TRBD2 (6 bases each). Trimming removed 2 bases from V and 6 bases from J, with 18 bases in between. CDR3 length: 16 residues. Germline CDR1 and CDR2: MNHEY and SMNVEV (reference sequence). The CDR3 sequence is CASSLTSGAPRDTQYF. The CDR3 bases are TGTGCCAGCAGTTTAACATCGGGGGCCCCCCGGGATACGCAGTATTTT.

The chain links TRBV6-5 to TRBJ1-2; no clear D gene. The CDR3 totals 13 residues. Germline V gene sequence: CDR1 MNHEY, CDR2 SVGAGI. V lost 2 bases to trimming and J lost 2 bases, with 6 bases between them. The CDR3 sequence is CASSYIGNYGYTF. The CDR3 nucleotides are TGTGCCAGCAGTTACATCGGCAACTATGGCTACACCTTC.

DNA of the CDR3: TGTGCCAGCAGCCCACCTACTCTAGATCACAACTATGGCTACACCTTC. Its protein product is CASSPPTLDHNYGYTF. The J gene is TRBJ1-2, the V gene TRBV7-9, with D uncertain. The CDR3 has 16 amino acids. Trimming removed 5 bases at V and 2 bases at J, with 18 bases between. Germline CDR1 SEHNR, CDR2 FQNEAQ (reference sequence).

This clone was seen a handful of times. For the CDR3, the DNA is TGTGCCAGCAGCCGGCAGGGGGACTATGGCTACACCTTC. Residues: CASSRQGDYGYTF. V usage is TRBV14 and J usage is TRBJ1-2, with 7 bases matching TRBD1. From germline, CDR1 is SGHDN and CDR2 FVKESK. The CDR3 totals 13 residues. V lost 4 bases, J lost 3 bases, and 2 bases stayed unmatched.

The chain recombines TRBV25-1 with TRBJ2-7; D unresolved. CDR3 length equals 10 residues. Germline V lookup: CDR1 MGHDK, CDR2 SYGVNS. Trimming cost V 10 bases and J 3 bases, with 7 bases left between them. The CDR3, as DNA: TGTGCCACCGGAGACTACGAGCAGTACTTC. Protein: CATGDYEQYF.

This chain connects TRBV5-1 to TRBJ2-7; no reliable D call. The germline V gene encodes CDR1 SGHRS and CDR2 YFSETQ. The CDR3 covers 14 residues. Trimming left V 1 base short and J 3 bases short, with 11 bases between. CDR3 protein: CASSLRVSNYEQYF. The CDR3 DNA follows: TGCGCCAGCAGCTTGCGGGTCTCGAACTACGAGCAGTACTTC.

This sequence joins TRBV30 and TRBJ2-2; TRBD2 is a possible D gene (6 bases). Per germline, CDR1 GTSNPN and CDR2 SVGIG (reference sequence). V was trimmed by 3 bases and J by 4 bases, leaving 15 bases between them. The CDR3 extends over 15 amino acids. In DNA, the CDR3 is TGTGCCTGGAGCTTATCCTCCGGGGGCACCGGGGAGCTGTTTTTT. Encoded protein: CAWSLSSGGTGELFF. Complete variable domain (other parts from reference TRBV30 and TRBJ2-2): SQTIHQWPATLVQPVGSPLSLECTVEGTSNPNLYWYRQAAGRGLQLLFYSVGIGQISSEVPQNLSASRPQDRQFILSSKKLLLSDSGFYLCAWSLSSGGTGELFFGEGSRLTVL.

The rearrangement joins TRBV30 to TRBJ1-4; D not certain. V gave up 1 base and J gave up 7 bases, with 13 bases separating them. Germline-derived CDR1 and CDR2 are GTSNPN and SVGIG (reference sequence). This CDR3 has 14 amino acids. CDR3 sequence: CAWSDPGAGEKLFF. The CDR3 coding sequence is TGTGCCTGGAGTGACCCTGGTGCAGGTGAAAAACTGTTTTTT.

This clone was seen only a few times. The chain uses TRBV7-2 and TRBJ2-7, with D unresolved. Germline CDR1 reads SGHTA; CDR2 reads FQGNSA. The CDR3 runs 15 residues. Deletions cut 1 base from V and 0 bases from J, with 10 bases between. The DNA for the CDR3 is TGTGCCAGCAGCTTAGGGTTGGGCTTCTCCTACGAGCAGTACTTC. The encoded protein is CASSLGLGFSYEQYF.

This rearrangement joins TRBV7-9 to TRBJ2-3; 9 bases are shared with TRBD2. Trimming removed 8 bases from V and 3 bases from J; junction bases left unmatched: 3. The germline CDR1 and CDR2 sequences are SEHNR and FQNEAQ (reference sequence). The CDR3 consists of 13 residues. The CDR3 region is CASRLAATDTQYF. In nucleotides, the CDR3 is TGTGCCAGCCGACTAGCGGCAACAGATACGCAGTATTTT.

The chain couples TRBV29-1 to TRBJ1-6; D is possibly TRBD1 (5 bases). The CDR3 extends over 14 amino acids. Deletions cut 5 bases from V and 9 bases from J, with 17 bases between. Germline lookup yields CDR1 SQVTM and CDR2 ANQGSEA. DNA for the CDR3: TGCAGCGTTTCTCTAACAGGATGGGGTTCACCCCTCCACTTT. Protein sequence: CSVSLTGWGSPLHF. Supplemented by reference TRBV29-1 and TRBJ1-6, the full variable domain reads SAVISQKPSRDICQRGTSLTIQCQVDSQVTMMFWYRQQPGQSLTLIATANQGSEATYESGFVIDKFPISRPNLTFSTLTVSNMSPEDSSIYLCSVSLTGWGSPLHFGNGTRLTVT.

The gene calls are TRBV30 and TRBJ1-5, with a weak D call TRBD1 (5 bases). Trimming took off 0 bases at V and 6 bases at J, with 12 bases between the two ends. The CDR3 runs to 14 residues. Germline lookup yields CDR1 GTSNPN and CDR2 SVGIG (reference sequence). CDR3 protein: CAWSVAGYGQPQHF. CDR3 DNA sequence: TGTGCCTGGAGTGTCGCAGGGTACGGTCAGCCCCAGCATTTT.

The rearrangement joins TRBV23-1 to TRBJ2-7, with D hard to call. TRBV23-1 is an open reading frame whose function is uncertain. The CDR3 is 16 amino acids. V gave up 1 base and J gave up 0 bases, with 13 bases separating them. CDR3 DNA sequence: TGCGCCAGCAGTCAATTGGGCCGCAACGTCTCCTACGAGCAGTACTTC. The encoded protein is CASSQLGRNVSYEQYF.

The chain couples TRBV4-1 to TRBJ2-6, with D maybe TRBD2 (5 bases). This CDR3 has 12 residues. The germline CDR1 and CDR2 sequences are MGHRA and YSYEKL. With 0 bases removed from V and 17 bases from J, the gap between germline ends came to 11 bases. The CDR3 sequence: CASSQESRTLTF. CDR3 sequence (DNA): TGCGCCAGCAGCCAAGAGTCCCGGACTTTGACTTTC.

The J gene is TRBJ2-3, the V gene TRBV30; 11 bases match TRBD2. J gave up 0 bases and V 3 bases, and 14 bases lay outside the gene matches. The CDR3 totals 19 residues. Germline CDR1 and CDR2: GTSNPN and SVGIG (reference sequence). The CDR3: CAWSGIGGASGGSTDTQYF. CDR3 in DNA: TGTGCCTGGAGCGGGATCGGAGGGGCTAGCGGGGGGAGCACAGATACGCAGTATTTT.

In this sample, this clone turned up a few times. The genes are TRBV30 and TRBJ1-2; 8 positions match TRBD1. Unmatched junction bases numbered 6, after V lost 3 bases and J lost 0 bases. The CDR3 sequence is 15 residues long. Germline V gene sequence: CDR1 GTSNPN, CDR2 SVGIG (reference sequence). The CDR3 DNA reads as TGTGCCTGGAGGCCTGGGACAGGAGCTAACTATGGCTACACCTTC. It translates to CAWRPGTGANYGYTF.

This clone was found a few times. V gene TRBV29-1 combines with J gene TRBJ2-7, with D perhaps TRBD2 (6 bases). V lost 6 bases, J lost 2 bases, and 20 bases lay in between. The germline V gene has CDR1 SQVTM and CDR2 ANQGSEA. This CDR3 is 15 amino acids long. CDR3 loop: CSVGGGATPPYEQYF. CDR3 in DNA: TGCAGCGTGGGGGGAGGCGCTACCCCACCCTACGAGCAGTACTTC.